This T cell receptor (beta chain) was retrieved from a study of neoadjuvant anti-PD-1 for oral cavity cancer. Using immunoSEQ multiplex PCR, the repertoire was profiled, and TCRdb retains in-frame clones only, with some absent. In the table there are some 14,000 clones, 60% to 65% of which are singletons. Germline V gene data show CDR1 as MNHNS and CDR2 as SASEGT. The V and J ends lost 7 bases and 2 bases respectively, with 16 bases between them. The CDR3 sequence is 15 residues long. Material: PBMCs, obtained before nivolumab (anti-PD-1) treatment. The receptor's source is a person aged 40 to 85 with oral cavity squamous cell carcinoma. The rearrangement uses TRBV6-1 and TRBJ2-3, with TRBD2 as a possible D gene (6 bases). The chain's CDR3 is CASNPRGLNTDTQYF. DNA for the CDR3: TGTGCCAGCAACCCAAGGGGACTGAACACAGATACGCAGTATTTT.